This T cell receptor beta chain was profiled in a study of blood T cell repertoires in COVID-19. The germline V gene encodes CDR1 SGHTA and CDR2 FQGNSA. The CDR3 runs to 13 residues. V was pared by 1 base and J by 3 bases, with 6 bases between. Authors' processing steps: Amplifying reference gene primers gave estimates of nucleated cell counts. Libraries were prepared by immunoSEQ multiplex PCR; TCRdb keeps only in-frame clonotypes and omits some of them. Clonal size and the V and J genes are those of that table, whereas D and trimming came from the DNA. The table includes about 150,000 clones, 86% detected once. This clone was counted between two and nine times.

This chain connects TRBV7-2 to TRBJ1-2, with D uncertain. The origin of this receptor is a woman aged 70 to 79 with acute or convalescent COVID-19. The source material was peripheral blood. Written as DNA, the CDR3 is TGTGCCAGCAGCTTAGGCGCACACTATGGCTACACCTTC. The encoded protein is CASSLGAHYGYTF.